The next 18 T cell receptor beta chains were all read from a single sample in a study of persistence of HIV-infected CD4 T cells. Cells were stimulated with CMV-infected fibroblast lysates at roughly 9.1 ug/mL. CD40L/CD69 double-negative CD45RO-high memory CD4+ T cells were collected. Their target antigens are unknown. Sequencing used immunoSEQ version 4 in survey mode. The protocol was immunoSEQ multiplex PCR, while the TCRdb copy is restricted to in-frame clones and leaves out a portion. Counted here are fewer than 30,000 clones, almost 85% occurring once; the ten biggest clones make up 4.6%. The sequencing used CD4+ T cells sorted from PBMCs after approximately 20-hour stimulation, collected from a patient who received antiretroviral therapy. These receptor sequences come from an adult man with HIV who was CMV-seropositive.

This rearrangement joins TRBV16 to TRBJ1-4; the D gene is possibly TRBD1 (5 bases). Germline CDR1 and CDR2: KGHSY and FQNENV. The CDR3 is made up of 16 amino acids. Deletions cut 1 base from V and 5 bases from J, with 14 bases between. The CDR3 nucleotides are TGTGCCAGCAGCCAATTCCTTCAGGGCGGGAATGAAAAACTGTTTTTT. Translating it yields CASSQFLQGGNEKLFF.

The rearrangement links TRBV9 to TRBJ1-1; 7 bases align to TRBD1. The CDR3 runs to 15 residues. Germline values: CDR1 SGDLS, CDR2 YYNGEE. The trim removed 4 bases at V and 6 bases at J, leaving 12 bases unmatched. This CDR3 is CASSPRDSPTSEAFF. The CDR3 coding sequence is TGTGCCAGCAGCCCTCGGGACAGCCCTACCTCTGAAGCTTTCTTT.

The J gene is TRBJ1-3, the V gene TRBV9; no clear D gene. Germline lookup yields CDR1 SGDLS and CDR2 YYNGEE. Trimming removed 0 bases at V and 0 bases at J, with 7 bases between. The CDR3 spans 15 residues. The CDR3 spells CASSVDTRSGNTIYF. The CDR3 region has the DNA TGTGCCAGCAGCGTAGACACCCGCTCTGGAAACACCATATATTTT.

J is TRBJ2-3 and V is TRBV5-1, with a possible D match to TRBD1 (5 bases). Germline loops: CDR1 SGHRS, CDR2 YFSETQ. The CDR3 consists of 14 residues. V was pared by 5 bases and J by 1 base, with 11 bases between. The CDR3 reads CASRNRPRTDTQYF. In DNA form, the CDR3 reads TGCGCCAGCAGGAACAGGCCACGCACAGATACGCAGTATTTT.

To note about this clone: It is unclear where the CDR3 begins or ends on the DNA, so no DNA is shown, and the CDR3 is as TCRdb lists it. J is TRBJ2-2 and V is TRBV6-4; TRBD2 is the table's D call, not checked against the DNA. The germline CDR1 and CDR2 sequences are MRHNA and SNTAGT. 20 amino acids form the CDR3, both terminal residues included. The chain's CDR3 is CATRYFCASIRRGLNGELFF.

The chain carries TRBV24-1 and TRBJ2-1; a weak D match, TRBD2 (7 bases). This CDR3 contains 15 residues. Germline assignment: CDR1 KGHDR and CDR2 SFDVKD. V lost 0 bases and J 6 bases, leaving 11 bases between the germline ends. The CDR3 DNA reads TGTGCCACCAGTGATTTGAGGGGGGGCCTCAATGAGCAGTTCTTC. It yields the protein CATSDLRGGLNEQFF.

V and J are TRBV6-5 and TRBJ1-6; TRBD1 matches at 7 bases. The germline V gene encodes CDR1 MNHEY and CDR2 SVGAGI. The CDR3 is 14 amino acids. Unmatched junction bases numbered 3, after V lost 4 bases and J lost 6 bases. For the CDR3, the DNA is TGTGCCAGCAGTTCGCGACAGGGTAATTCACCCCTCCACTTT. Its translation: CASSSRQGNSPLHF.

The chain links TRBV3-1 (or the pseudogene TRBV3-2) to TRBJ1-3; possibly TRBD1 for D (6 bases). Trimming pared 2 bases from V and 3 bases from J, leaving 23 bases between. Per germline, CDR1 LGHDT and CDR2 YNNKEL (reference sequence). The CDR3 has 19 residues. CDR3 nucleotides: TGTGCCAGCAGCCAAAGATGGGGTAGTGCCAGGGGAATTGGAAACACCATATATTTT. It is translated as CASSQRWGSARGIGNTIYF.

V gene TRBV7-2 combines with J gene TRBJ1-2; TRBD1 matches 7 bases. V lost 2 bases and J lost 7; bases outside the gene matches: 13. The germline gives CDR1 SGHTA, CDR2 FQGNSA. There are 16 residues in the CDR3. DNA for the CDR3: TGTGCCAGCAGCTTATCCCCCGGCCAGGGGGGTGGTGGCTACACCTTC. It is translated as CASSLSPGQGGGGYTF. The full variable domain, with the rest looked up from reference TRBV7-2 and TRBJ1-2, is GAGVSQSPSNKVTEKGKDVELRCDPISGHTALYWYRQSLGQGLEFLIYFQGNSAPDKSGLPSDRFSAERTGGSVSTLTIQRTQQEDSAVYLCASSLSPGQGGGGYTFGSGTRLTVV.

The chain employs TRBV19 and TRBJ2-1; D is uncertain. This CDR3 spans 12 amino acids. Germline CDR1 is LNHDA and CDR2 is SQIVND (reference sequence). The V gene lost 5 bases and the J gene lost 5 bases, with 7 bases spanning the gap. CDR3 residues: CASSAEHNEQFF. The CDR3 bases are TGTGCCAGTAGTGCCGAACACAATGAGCAGTTCTTC.

The gene calls are TRBV18 and TRBJ2-7; unclear D gene. The CDR3 is 13 residues long. CDR1 is KGHSH, CDR2 LQKENI, per germline. The ends were cut back, 3 bases at V and 5 bases at J, with 11 bases in the middle. CDR3: CASSPGPQNEQYF. DNA for the CDR3: TGTGCCAGCTCACCGGGTCCTCAAAACGAGCAGTACTTC.

The chain uses TRBV2 and TRBJ2-3, with 8 bases lining up with TRBD2. Germline trimming cut 2 bases from V and 7 bases from J; bases unmatched to any gene: 2. This CDR3 spans 13 amino acids. CDR1 and CDR2 (germline): SNHLY, FYNNEI. CDR3 in amino acids: CASSEIAGNTQYF. The CDR3 DNA reads as TGTGCCAGCAGTGAAATAGCGGGGAATACGCAGTATTTT. Looking up the rest from reference TRBV2 and TRBJ2-3 gives the full variable domain: EPEVTQTPSHQVTQMGQEVILRCVPISNHLYFYWYRQILGQKVEFLVSFYNNEISEKSEIFDDQFSVERPDGSNFTLKIRSTKLEDSAMYFCASSEIAGNTQYFGPGTRLTVL.

CDR3 DNA: TGCGCCAGCACCCTGGACAGGGGGCTTTCAGTCTATAATTCACCCCTCCACTTT. It yields the protein CASTLDRGLSVYNSPLHF. The V gene is TRBV23-1, the J gene TRBJ1-6, with TRBD1 matching 11 bases. Being an ORF, TRBV23-1 has a function that is uncertain. The CDR3 has 18 residues. V gave up 7 bases and J gave up 3 bases; unmatched junction bases: 11.

This chain links TRBV6-6 with TRBJ1-4, with TRBD1 matching 8 bases. V shed 2 bases, J shed 8 bases, and the junction held 7 bases outside the gene matches. Per the germline V gene, CDR1 is MNHNY and CDR2 is SVGAGI (reference sequence). The CDR3 sequence is 15 residues long. CDR3 in amino acids: CASSYEGQASEKLFF. The CDR3 nucleotides are TGTGCCAGCAGTTACGAGGGACAGGCTTCGGAAAAACTGTTTTTT.

This clone was detected a few times. The chain combines TRBV10-3 with TRBJ2-1, with D possibly being TRBD1 (6 bases). CDR1 is ENHRY, CDR2 SYGVKD, per germline. The germline V and J ends were trimmed by 2 bases and 7 bases, with 9 bases remaining between them. The CDR3 is 13 residues long. The CDR3 DNA is TGTGCCATCAGTGAGGGGCAGGGGAATGAGCAGTTCTTC. It translates to CAISEGQGNEQFF.

The rearrangement links TRBV19 to TRBJ2-1; 15 bases match TRBD2. CDR1 is LNHDA and CDR2 is SQIVND in the germline V gene (reference sequence). V shed 4 bases, J shed 7 bases, and the junction held 5 bases outside the gene matches. The CDR3 has 16 residues. CDR3 protein: CASSKGTSGGRNEQFF. As DNA, the CDR3 is TGTGCCAGTAGTAAAGGGACTAGCGGGGGGCGGAATGAGCAGTTCTTC.

The J gene is TRBJ1-2, the V gene TRBV5-4, with a tentative D call TRBD1 (5 bases). V was pared by 0 bases and J by 0 bases, with 12 bases between. Per the germline V gene, CDR1 is SGHNT and CDR2 is YYREEE (reference sequence). CDR3 size: 16 residues. In DNA form, the CDR3 reads TGTGCCAGCAGCTTGGCCGGGGGAAATACTAACTATGGCTACACCTTC. Translation: CASSLAGGNTNYGYTF.

V and J are TRBV6-5 and TRBJ2-5; unclear D gene. From germline, CDR1 is MNHEY and CDR2 SVGAGI. V dropped 0 bases and J dropped 7 bases, with 12 bases sitting between them. This CDR3 comprises 14 residues. CDR3 region: CASSYSPRERTQYF. CDR3 DNA: TGTGCCAGCAGTTACTCCCCTAGAGAGCGGACCCAGTACTTC.